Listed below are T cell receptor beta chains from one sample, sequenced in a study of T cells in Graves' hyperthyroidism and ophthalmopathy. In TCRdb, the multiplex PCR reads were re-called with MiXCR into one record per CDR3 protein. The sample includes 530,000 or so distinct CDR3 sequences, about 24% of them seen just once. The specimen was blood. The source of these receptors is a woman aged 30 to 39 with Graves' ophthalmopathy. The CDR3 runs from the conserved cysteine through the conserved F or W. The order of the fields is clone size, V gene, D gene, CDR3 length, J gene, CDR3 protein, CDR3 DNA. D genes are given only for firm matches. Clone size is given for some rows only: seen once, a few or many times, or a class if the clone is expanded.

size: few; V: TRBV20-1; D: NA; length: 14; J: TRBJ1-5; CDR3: CSVPPGGSDQPQHF; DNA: TGCAGTGTTCCCCCTGGGGGTTCGGATCAGCCCCAGCATTTT
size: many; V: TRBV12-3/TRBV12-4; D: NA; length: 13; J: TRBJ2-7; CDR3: CASSLEQFYEQYF; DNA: TGTGCCAGCAGTTTAGAACAGTTCTACGAGCAGTACTTC
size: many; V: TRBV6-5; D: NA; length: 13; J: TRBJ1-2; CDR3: CASRRSTGYGYTF; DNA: TGTGCCAGCAGAAGAAGTACAGGGTACGGCTACACCTTC
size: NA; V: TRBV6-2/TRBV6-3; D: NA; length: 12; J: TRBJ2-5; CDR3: CASSYKLETQYF; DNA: TGTGCCAGCAGTTACAAGTTGGAGACCCAGTACTTC
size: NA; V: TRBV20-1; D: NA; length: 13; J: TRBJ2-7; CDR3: CSAKGERAYEQYF; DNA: TGCAGTGCGAAAGGCGAGCGGGCCTACGAGCAGTACTTC
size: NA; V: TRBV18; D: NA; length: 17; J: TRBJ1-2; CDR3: CASSPYEVGRGNYGYTF; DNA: TGTGCCAGCTCACCCTACGAGGTGGGGCGAGGGAACTATGGCTACACCTTC
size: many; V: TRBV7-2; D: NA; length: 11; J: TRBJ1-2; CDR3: CASSFYLGYTF; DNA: TGTGCCAGCAGCTTCTACTTGGGCTACACCTTC
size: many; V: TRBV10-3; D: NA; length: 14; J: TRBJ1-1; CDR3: CAISDPTENTEAFF; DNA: TGTGCCATCAGTGATCCGACGGAGAACACTGAAGCTTTCTTT
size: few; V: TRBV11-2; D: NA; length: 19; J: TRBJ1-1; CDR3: CASSLNSSRDQGGNTEAFF; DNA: TGTGCCAGCAGCCTGAATTCAAGCCGGGACCAAGGGGGGAACACTGAAGCTTTCTTT
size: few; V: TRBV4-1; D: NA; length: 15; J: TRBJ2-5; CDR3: CASSQDRAPLETQYF; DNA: TGCGCCAGCAGCCAAGATAGGGCTCCCTTGGAGACCCAGTACTTC
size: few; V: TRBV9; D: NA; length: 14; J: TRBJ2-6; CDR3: CASSAHSGANVLTF; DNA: TGTGCCAGCAGCGCCCACTCTGGGGCCAACGTCCTGACTTTC
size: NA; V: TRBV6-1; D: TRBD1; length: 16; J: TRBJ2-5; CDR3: CASSAETGVGRETQYF; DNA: TGTGCCAGCAGTGCAGAGACAGGGGTCGGTCGTGAGACCCAGTACTTC
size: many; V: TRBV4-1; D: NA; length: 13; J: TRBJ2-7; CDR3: CASSQDWGYEQYF; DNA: TGCGCCAGCAGCCAAGATTGGGGCTACGAGCAGTACTTC
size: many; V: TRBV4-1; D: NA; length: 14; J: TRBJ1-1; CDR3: CASSQDRQNTEAFF; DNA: TGCGCCAGCAGCCAAGATCGACAGAACACTGAAGCTTTCTTT
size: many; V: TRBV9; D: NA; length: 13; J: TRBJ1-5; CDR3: CASSSGNNQPQHF; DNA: TGTGCCAGCAGCTCAGGGAACAATCAGCCCCAGCATTTT
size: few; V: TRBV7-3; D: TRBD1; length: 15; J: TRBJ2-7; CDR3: CASSLTGTGGEEQYF; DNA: TGTGCCAGCAGCTTAACCGGGACAGGAGGAGAGGAGCAGTACTTC
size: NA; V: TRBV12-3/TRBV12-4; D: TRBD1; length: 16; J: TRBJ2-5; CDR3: CASSLESGGSGETQYF; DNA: TGTGCCAGCAGTTTGGAGTCAGGGGGCAGTGGGGAGACCCAGTACTTC
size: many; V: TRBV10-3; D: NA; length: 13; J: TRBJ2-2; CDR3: CAIKVTNTGELFF; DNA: TGTGCCATCAAAGTAACGAACACCGGGGAGCTGTTTTTT
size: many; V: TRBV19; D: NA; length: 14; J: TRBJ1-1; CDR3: CAFKGGFINTEAFF; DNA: TGTGCCTTCAAAGGGGGGTTCATCAACACTGAAGCTTTCTTT
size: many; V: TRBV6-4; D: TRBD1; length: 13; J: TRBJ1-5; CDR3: CASSEQGGQPQHF; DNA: TGTGCCAGCAGTGAACAGGGGGGTCAGCCCCAGCATTTT
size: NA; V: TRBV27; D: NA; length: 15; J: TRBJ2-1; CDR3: CASSSPGLAVLEQFF; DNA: TGTGCCAGCAGTAGCCCGGGACTGGCCGTCCTTGAGCAGTTCTTC
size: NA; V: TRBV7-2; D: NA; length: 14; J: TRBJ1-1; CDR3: CASSLGQGIAEAFF; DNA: TGTGCCAGCAGCTTGGGGCAAGGGATCGCTGAAGCTTTCTTT
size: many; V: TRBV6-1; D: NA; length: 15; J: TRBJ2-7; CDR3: CASSEAAVSSYEQYF; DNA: TGTGCCAGCAGTGAAGCTGCTGTTAGCTCCTACGAGCAGTACTTC
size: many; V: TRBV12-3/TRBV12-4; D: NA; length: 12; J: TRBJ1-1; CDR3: CASRGGGDEAFF; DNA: TGTGCCAGCAGAGGGGGAGGGGACGAAGCTTTCTTT
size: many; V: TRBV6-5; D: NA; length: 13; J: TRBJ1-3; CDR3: CASSYGPGNTIYF; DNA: TGTGCCAGCAGTTACGGGCCTGGAAACACCATATATTTT
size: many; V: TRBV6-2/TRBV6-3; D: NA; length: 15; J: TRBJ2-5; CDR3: CASSYSGIPGETQYF; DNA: TGTGCCAGCAGTTACTCCGGGATCCCAGGGGAGACCCAGTACTTC
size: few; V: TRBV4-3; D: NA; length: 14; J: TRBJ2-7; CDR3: CASSQRVVHDEQYF; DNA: TGCGCCAGCAGCCAAAGAGTGGTTCATGACGAGCAGTACTTC
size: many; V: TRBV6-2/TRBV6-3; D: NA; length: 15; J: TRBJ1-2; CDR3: CASSKSERPLYGYTF; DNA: TGTGCCAGCAGTAAATCGGAAAGACCCCTCTATGGCTACACCTTC
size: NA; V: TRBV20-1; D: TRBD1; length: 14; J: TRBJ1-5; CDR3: CSARDGQENQPQHF; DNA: TGCAGTGCTAGAGATGGACAGGAGAATCAGCCCCAGCATTTT